This note documents a single T cell receptor beta chain sequence. Antigen specificity is unknown. Full-length variable regions came from constant-region reverse primers plus semi-nested Nested Universal Primer A PCR. TCRdb re-derived calls from the 5' RACE reads in MiXCR, one entry per CDR3 protein. The data hold 60,000 to 65,000 distinct CDR3 sequences, with roughly 30% observed a single time. The CDR3 consists of 12 residues. The V end lost 6 bases, the J end lost 4 bases, and 10 bases lay between the germline ends. Germline-derived CDR1 and CDR2 are MNHEY and SVGAGI. Naive CD4+ cells had CD25+ Tregs removed. Findings and caveats of the study: Tumor Treg TCRs overlapped most with tumor naive CD4+ cells. Tumor memory CD4+ T cell TCR gene usage clustered with blood and lymph node memory CD4+ cells and lymph node naive CD4+ cells.

This clonotype was obtained from a female donor with breast cancer. Material for sequencing was tumor-infiltrating naive CD4+ T cells sorted from the breast tumor. As for subset: naive CD4+ T cells, CD4+CD45RA+CD25-. This chain joins TRBV6-5 and TRBJ2-7; tentative D call: TRBD1 (5 bases). DNA of the CDR3: TGTGCCAGCAGGCAGGGCCCATACGAGCAGTACTTC. As protein: CASRQGPYEQYF.